Following are 13 T cell receptor beta chains from one sample sequenced in a study of neurological immune-mediated disorders. TCRdb independently ran MiXCR on the 5' RACE reads; one entry per CDR3 protein. The data show 30,000 to 45,000 distinct CDR3 sequences, about 9.9% seen once. The sequencing sample was made of CD4+ T cells from blood. The source is a young woman with HTLV-1-associated myelopathy (HAM/TSP).

This clonotype showed up many times. The rearrangement joins TRBV10-2 to TRBJ1-1; tentative D call: TRBD1 (5 bases). The CDR3 runs to 13 residues. The germline V and J ends were trimmed by 2 bases and 2 bases, with 6 bases remaining between them. CDR1 and CDR2 (germline): WSHSY, SAAADI. CDR3 region: CASSEQGNTEAFF. CDR3 DNA sequence: TGCGCCAGCAGTGAGCAGGGCAACACTGAAGCTTTCTTT.

This clonotype was counted many times. The rearrangement links TRBV3-1 to TRBJ2-7; D gene uncertain. The CDR3 contains 13 residues. With 4 bases removed from V and 2 bases from J, the gap between germline ends came to 9 bases. Germline V gene data show CDR1 as LGHDT and CDR2 as YNNKEL (reference sequence). In nucleotides, the CDR3 is TGTGCCAGCAGCCTATCCGGGCCCTACGAGCAGTACTTC. Encoded protein: CASSLSGPYEQYF.

The sample holds many counts of this clonotype. The V call is TRBV4-1, the J call TRBJ1-2, with D unclear. V was clipped by 0 bases and J by 5 bases, with 19 bases between them. CDR3 length: 17 residues. From germline, CDR1 is MGHRA and CDR2 YSYEKL. The CDR3 protein is CASSQEYGRWSPYGYTF. CDR3 DNA sequence: TGCGCCAGCAGCCAAGAATATGGACGATGGTCCCCTTATGGCTACACCTTC.

The table lists this clonotype with many counts. This chain links TRBV11-2 with TRBJ2-1; TRBD1 aligns across 8 bases. Germline V lookup: CDR1 SGHAT, CDR2 FQNNGV. The CDR3 runs to 17 residues. The V and J ends lost 0 bases and 8 bases, in that order; junction bases with no gene match: 12. The CDR3 loop is CASSLDRQGRGRDEQFF. CDR3 coding DNA: TGTGCCAGCAGCTTAGACCGACAGGGGCGGGGAAGGGATGAGCAGTTCTTC.

A note on this clonotype: A junction end diverges from the germline sequence, so it may reflect a read error. V is TRBV5-6 and J is TRBJ1-1; tentative D call: TRBD1 (6 bases). The CDR3 is 15 residues long. In germline, CDR1 is SGHDT, CDR2 YYEEEE. The CDR3 DNA is TGTGCCAACAGCTTATTTCAGGGGTCGAACACTGAAGCTTTCTTT. This gives the protein CANSLFQGSNTEAFF.

This clonotype was counted many times. The chain is built from TRBV5-1 and TRBJ2-1; TRBD2 might be the D (6 bases). Looked up from germline, CDR1 is SGHRS and CDR2 is YFSETQ. This CDR3 is built from 17 residues. V was clipped by 2 bases and J by 0 bases, with 15 bases between them. CDR3 region: CASSLVAGTGSYNEQFF. CDR3 sequence (DNA): TGCGCCAGCAGCTTAGTGGCTGGGACTGGCTCCTACAATGAGCAGTTCTTC.

This clonotype was recorded at least ten times. The V gene is TRBV20-1, the J gene TRBJ2-7; possible D gene TRBD2, 6 bases. The germline CDR1 and CDR2 sequences are DFQATT and SNEGSKA (reference sequence). Trimming took 3 bases from V and 0 from J, leaving 12 bases between them. The CDR3 length is 14 residues. The chain's CDR3 is CSARSGGASYEQYF. The CDR3 coding sequence is TGCAGTGCTAGGAGTGGAGGGGCCTCCTACGAGCAGTACTTC.

This clonotype has at least ten counts. The V gene is TRBV20-1, the J gene TRBJ2-3; no firm D call. The ends were cut back, 0 bases at V and 6 bases at J, with 7 bases in the middle. The CDR3 consists of 12 residues. CDR1 and CDR2 from the germline V gene are DFQATT and SNEGSKA (reference sequence). CDR3 sequence: CSARDVVDTQYF. The DNA of the CDR3 is TGCAGTGCTAGAGATGTCGTGGATACGCAGTATTTT.

Ten or more counts support this clonotype. This chain links TRBV10-3 with TRBJ2-2; 11 bases line up with TRBD1. This CDR3 is 16 amino acids long. CDR1 is ENHRY, CDR2 SYGVKD, per germline. Unmatched junction bases numbered 3, after V lost 2 bases and J lost 4 bases. The DNA of the CDR3 is TGTGCCATCAGTGAGCGGGGGACAGGGGGCACCGGGGAGCTGTTTTTT. It specifies CAISERGTGGTGELFF.

This clonotype was picked up many times. V is TRBV12-3 or TRBV12-4 and J is TRBJ1-5, with 9 bases fitting TRBD1. V lost 4 bases and J lost 4; bases outside the gene matches: 5. This CDR3 has 15 residues. The CDR3 DNA is TGTGCCAGCAGTTCGACCGGGACAGGGAATCAGCCCCAGCATTTT. This gives the protein CASSSTGTGNQPQHF.

In its sample, this clonotype was seen many times. The CDR3 reads CASRLSLDSGNTIYF. The CDR3, as DNA: TGTGCCAGCAGGCTCAGCCTCGACTCTGGAAACACCATATATTTT. The chain uses TRBV7-8 and TRBJ1-3; no definite D call. The CDR3 has 15 amino acids. With 6 bases removed from V and 0 bases from J, the gap between germline ends came to 12 bases. Germline CDR1 is SGHVS and CDR2 is FQNEAQ.

This clonotype has at least ten counts. The rearrangement joins TRBV20-1 to TRBJ1-6; D might be TRBD1 (5 bases). CDR3 length: 14 amino acids. The V end lost 5 bases, the J end lost 7 bases, and 15 bases lay between the germline ends. The germline CDR1 and CDR2 sequences are DFQATT and SNEGSKA (reference sequence). In DNA form, the CDR3 reads TGCAGTGCTCGCAGGGAAGGGGCGAATTCACCCCTCCACTTT. This sequence encodes CSARREGANSPLHF.

This sequence joins TRBV7-9 and TRBJ1-2, with D uncertain. The CDR3 is 15 residues long. Looked up from germline, CDR1 is SEHNR and CDR2 is FQNEAQ (reference sequence). Trimming removed 9 bases at V and 6 bases at J, with 23 bases between. DNA for the CDR3: TGTGCCAGAAGCCATTGGCCTCCAACCGGGAATGGCTACACCTTC. Residues: CARSHWPPTGNGYTF.